This TCR beta chain appears in the sequencing data of a study of cytomegalovirus exposure and HLA in healthy donors (dated by TCRdb to the late 2010s). Study-level background: An earlier analysis of fewer than 750 of the donors reported 276 Gb of sequence data and around 120 million unique TCR beta sequences obtained from 150 million to 200 million T cells. All discovery cohort repertoires had been generated using a single sequencing platform. A later analysis re-analyzed previously published TCR beta repertoires from approximately 700 donors and added high-resolution HLA genotyping to study TCR occurrence patterns. HLA typing included class I and class II loci at four-digit resolution. The T cell repertoires of 670 or so subjects were profiled by immunosequencing and related to cytomegalovirus serostatus. The genetic ancestry cluster associated with self-reported Caucasian donors included about 84% of the roughly 400 genotyped donors. Along with the approximately 700-subject first cohort, a separate validation cohort of over 90 different subjects was used. Donor age, sex, ethnicity and CMV serostatus were compiled together with the repertoire data. In an earlier analysis of several hundred of the donors, high-throughput TCR beta sequencing was used to judge whether each TCR beta V gene segment behaved as functional or pseudogenic. In a later genetic analysis, genome-wide SNP genotypes for about 65% of the roughly 700 donors were used, and that subset was treated as a discovery cohort. Roughly five DR-DQ haplotypes were handled as single units for association and clustering, since linkage in the cohort was strong. The number of donors typed differed by locus, with 629-630 for A, B, C, DRB1 and DQB1, 522 for DQA1, under 610 for DPA1, and 450 to 480 for DPB1. To predict cytomegalovirus infection status, the study combined high-throughput TCR immunosequencing, statistical association of individual TCRs with disease status, and machine learning. In the later analysis, no new phenotypic data were used to find candidate immune exposures; instead, reliance was placed on TCR beta sequences and their occurrence across donors. Among 300 to 450 genotyped donors of the cohort, an average of about 240,000 unique TCR beta nucleotide sequences were sequenced per donor, roughly 18% of them non-productive. An early release that covered about 600 HLA-typed donors contained about 300 gigabases of sequencing data and roughly 84 million unique TCR sequences. The study aimed to test whether cataloging public T cell receptors could reveal signatures of past pathogen exposure. Study-level results and caveats: Approximately 18 rarely observed V segments, including chromosome 9 orphons, were excluded from the earlier analysis of about 600 of the donors because counts were too low. Because some donors lacked HLA typing at each locus, the association tests relied only on the typed subset. This cohort had only TCR beta chains sequenced, and the lack of alpha or paired-chain data limited which features could be detected. A further reported finding was that TCR beta sequences accurately predicted the HLA-A and HLA-B alleles for most subjects in the first cohort. According to a later analysis, TCR association rates differed among HLA loci, with DRB1 alleles showing the most associated TCRs and HLA-C alleles showing the fewest. Specific HLA alleles were associated with some 15,000 TCR beta sequences at a false discovery rate of 0.05 in a later analysis. A group of highly shared sequence variants was considered likely to be a technical artifact of the sequencing pipeline. According to a later analysis, parvovirus B19, influenza, CMV and Epstein-Barr virus appeared linked to several top co-occurrence clusters. The study gave a list of roughly 150 TCR beta chains associated with cytomegalovirus. Sequencing depth was assumed to be roughly uniform across donors in the presence/absence analyses, though that assumption may not hold. Immune exposure information for the cohort was limited to CMV serostatus. Most TCR sequences were observed very rarely across donors, whereas some public TCRs were present in many individuals. In a later analysis, HLA-associated TCR beta chains were found to be more clonally expanded and to have lower generation probabilities than equally common non-associated chains. Three of the identified cytomegalovirus-associated TCR beta chains were confirmed in vitro to be specific for cytomegalovirus antigens. Most CMV-associated TCR beta chains appeared to be HLA-restricted in a later analysis, and the HLA associations seemed to be driven largely by CMV exposure. Assigning TCR associations to individual alleles was difficult when HLA alleles, especially DR and DQ, strongly co-occurred. According to a later genetic analysis, donors in an Asian-associated ancestry cluster had fewer N-insertions in productive TCRs than the approximately 710-donor mean. In both the original and validation cohorts, the classifier was reported to diagnose cytomegalovirus status with high specificity and sensitivity. An association between a missense DCLRE1C variant and V-gene and J-gene trimming of TCR beta chains was found in a later genetic analysis and replicated in an independent cohort. Linkage disequilibrium might explain the correlated functional status among segregating V segments, but an unknown experimental factor could not be ruled out. Broadly in line with IMGT annotations, most TCR beta V segments showed up in productive rearrangements about 90% or about 30% of the time in an earlier analysis of several hundred of the donors. Some IMGT-functional V segments, including TRBV6-2 and TRBV6-3, could not be distinguished by the 87-base-pair reads and were therefore excluded. It was suggested by the authors that the approach could potentially be generalized to other disease states and immunological phenotypes.

In total, about 650 healthy bone marrow donors made up the cohort. At the time of sampling, every cohort member was nominally healthy, though immune exposures that went unrecorded were likely present. The donor tested CMV seronegative, placing the donor among the roughly 340 seronegative members of the cohort. Each donor provided a peripheral blood sample, and peripheral blood mononuclear cells were used for TCR beta sequencing. Genomic DNA was extracted from the blood cell samples with the Qiagen DNeasy Blood Extraction Kit. V loses 7 bases, J loses 2 bases, and the germline ends lie 14 bases apart. For CDR1 and CDR2, the germline V gene lists SQVTM and ANQGSEA. The CDR3 starts with the cysteine, ends with the phenylalanine, and has 13 residues. Just CDR3 DNA is preserved here, 39 bases in frame from base 1. Library prep was done by the immunoSEQ multiplex PCR assay. For the multiplex PCR, a mixture combining 60 forward primers for TCR Vbeta segments and 13 reverse primers for TCR Jbeta segments was used. A multiplex PCR assay on genomic DNA amplified the CDR3 region of rearranged TCR beta genes. On the Illumina HiSeq System, the amplified TCR beta libraries were sequenced as 87-base-pair reads. Processing in the source paper ran as follows. In a later analysis, 70 million to 95 million unique TCR beta chains were counted across the roughly 700 repertoires, and some 10 million of these chains were shared by at least two donors. Raw reads were error-corrected and collapsed into unique sequences with a nearest-neighbor algorithm that merged closely related sequences to remove PCR and sequencing errors. Alignment of CDR3 sequences to IMGT reference sequences was used to assign V, D and J gene segments. For a sequence to be retained, a match of at least six nucleotides to both a V gene segment and a J gene segment was required. Rearrangements were called productive when the CDR3 lacked stop codons and stayed in frame with V and J; all others were non-productive. CDR3 was defined according to IMGT convention as the region running from the second conserved V-encoded cysteine to the conserved J-encoded phenylalanine. The earlier analysis of roughly 590 of the donors excluded any sequence lacking an unambiguous match to a single V gene segment. In an earlier analysis of 450 to 750 of the donors, a V segment was called functional when productive rearrangements were above 56.7%, and segregating when the standard deviation between donors exceeded 5%. A statistical classification framework was built for diagnosing cytomegalovirus status from the catalog of TCR beta chain sequences. In a later analysis, V and J genes were assigned by comparing TCR nucleotide sequences against IMGT/GENE-DB human TR gene sequences. A later analysis assigned CDR3 sequences and most-parsimonious VDJ recombination scenarios with the TCRdist pipeline. In a later analysis, each TCR beta chain was defined by its CDR3 amino acid sequence together with its V-gene family, and reads lacking a unique V-gene family were excluded. A later analysis removed 550 to 650 highly shared, low-generation-probability nucleotide sequences to deal with suspected cross-contamination and a sequencing artifact. For each public chain, a later analysis derived a clonal expansion index from normalized ranks of inferred template counts within each repertoire. In a later analysis, generation probabilities were computed with a VDJ recombination model fitted to out-of-frame rearrangements, and the resulting probabilities were checked against IGoR. In a later analysis, TCR-TCR, TCR-HLA and TCR-CMV co-occurrence was scored with hypergeometric tests, and a repertoire-size bias correction was applied to TCR pairs. In a later analysis, false discovery rates were estimated by permuting HLA or CMV assignments 20 times. A later analysis grouped co-occurring TCRs with DBSCAN, adding TCRdist sequence similarity when clustering within HLA-allele-positive subsets. Repertoires with fewer than 30,000 or more than 120,000 public chains, plus five repertoires with anomalous nucleotide sharing, were excluded from co-occurrence clustering. TCRdb retrieved this table from immuneACCESS and kept in-frame rearrangements only. Not all clones are present; in checked studies, unresolved V genes account for under half, and no reason is known for the remainder. That table gives V, J and clone size, and the DNA gave D and trimming. The sample table shows around 130,000 clones, and more than 8% are seen once. Clones ranked in the top ten supply 5.5% of the sample.

Comment on this clone: Its antigen is not yet known. No much larger clone is present one base from it, and per-base qualities are unavailable.

The sequencing input was PBMCs. This chain joins TRBV29-1 to TRBJ1-1; no confident D gene assignment can be made. The sequence derives from a man aged 40-55 years in good health and CMV-seronegative. The nucleotides are TGCAGCGCAGCAGTTTGGACTAACACTGAAGCTTTCTTT. Its coded protein is CSAAVWTNTEAFF.